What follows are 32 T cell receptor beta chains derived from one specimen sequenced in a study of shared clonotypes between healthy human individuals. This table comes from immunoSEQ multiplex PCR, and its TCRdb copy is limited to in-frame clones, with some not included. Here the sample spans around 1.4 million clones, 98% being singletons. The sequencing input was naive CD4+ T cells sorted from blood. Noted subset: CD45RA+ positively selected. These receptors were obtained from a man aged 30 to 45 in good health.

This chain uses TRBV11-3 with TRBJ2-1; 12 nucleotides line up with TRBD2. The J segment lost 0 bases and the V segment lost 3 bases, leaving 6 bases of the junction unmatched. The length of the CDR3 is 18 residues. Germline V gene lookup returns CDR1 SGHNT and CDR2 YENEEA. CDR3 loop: CASSFGLAGSSSYNEQFF. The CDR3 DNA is TGTGCCAGCAGCTTTGGACTAGCGGGGTCTAGCTCCTACAATGAGCAGTTCTTC.

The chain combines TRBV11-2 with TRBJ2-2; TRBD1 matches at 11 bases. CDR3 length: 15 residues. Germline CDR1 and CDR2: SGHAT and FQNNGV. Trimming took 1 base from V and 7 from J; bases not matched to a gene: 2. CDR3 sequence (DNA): TGTGCCAGCAGCTTAGGGACAGGGGGCGTCGGGGAGCTGTTTTTT. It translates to CASSLGTGGVGELFF.

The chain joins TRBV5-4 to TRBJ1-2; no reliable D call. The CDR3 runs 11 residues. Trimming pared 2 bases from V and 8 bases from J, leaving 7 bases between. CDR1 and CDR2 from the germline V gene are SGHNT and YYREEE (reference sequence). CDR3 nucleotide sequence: TGTGCCAGCAGCTTACGAGGGGGCTACACCTTC. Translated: CASSLRGGYTF.

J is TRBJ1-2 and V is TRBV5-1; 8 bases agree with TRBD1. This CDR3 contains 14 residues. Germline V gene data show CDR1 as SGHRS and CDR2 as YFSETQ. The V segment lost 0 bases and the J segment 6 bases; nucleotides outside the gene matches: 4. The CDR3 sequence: CASSLATGGDGYTF. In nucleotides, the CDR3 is TGCGCCAGCAGCTTGGCCACAGGGGGAGATGGCTACACCTTC.

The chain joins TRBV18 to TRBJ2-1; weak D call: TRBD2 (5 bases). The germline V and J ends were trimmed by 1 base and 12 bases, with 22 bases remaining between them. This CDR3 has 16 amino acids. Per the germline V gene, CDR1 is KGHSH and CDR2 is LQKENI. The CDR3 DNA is TGTGCCAGCTCACCACGAGGAGCGGAACTCCTATCGGGGCAGTTCTTC. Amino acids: CASSPRGAELLSGQFF.

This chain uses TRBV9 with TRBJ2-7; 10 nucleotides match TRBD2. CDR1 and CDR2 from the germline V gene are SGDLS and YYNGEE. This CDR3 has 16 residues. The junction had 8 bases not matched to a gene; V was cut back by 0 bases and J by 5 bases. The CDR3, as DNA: TGTGCCAGCAGCGTAGCTCTGGCTAGCGGGAGTCACGAGCAGTACTTC. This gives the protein CASSVALASGSHEQYF.

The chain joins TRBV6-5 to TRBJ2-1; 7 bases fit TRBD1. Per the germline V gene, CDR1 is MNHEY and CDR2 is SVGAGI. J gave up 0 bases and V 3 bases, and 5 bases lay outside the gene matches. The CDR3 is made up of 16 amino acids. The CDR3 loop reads CASSYLQGSSYNEQFF. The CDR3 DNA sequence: TGTGCCAGCAGTTATTTACAGGGGAGCTCCTACAATGAGCAGTTCTTC.

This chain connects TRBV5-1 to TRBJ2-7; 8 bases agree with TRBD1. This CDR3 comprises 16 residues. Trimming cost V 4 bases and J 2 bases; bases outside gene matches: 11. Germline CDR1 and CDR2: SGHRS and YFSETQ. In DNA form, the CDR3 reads TGCGCCAGCAGCAGCTATACGGGACAGGTAACCTACGAGCAGTACTTC. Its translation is CASSSYTGQVTYEQYF.

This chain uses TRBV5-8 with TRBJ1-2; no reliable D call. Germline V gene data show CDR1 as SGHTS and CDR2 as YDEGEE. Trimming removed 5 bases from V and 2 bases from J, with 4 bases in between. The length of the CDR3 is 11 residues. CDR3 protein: CASRENYGYTF. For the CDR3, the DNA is TGTGCCAGCAGGGAGAACTATGGCTACACCTTC.

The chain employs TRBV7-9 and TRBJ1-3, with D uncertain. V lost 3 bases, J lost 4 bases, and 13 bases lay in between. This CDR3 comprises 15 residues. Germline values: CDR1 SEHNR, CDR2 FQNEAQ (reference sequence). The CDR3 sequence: CASSFFITQGNTIYF. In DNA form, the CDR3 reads TGTGCCAGCAGCTTCTTTATCACGCAAGGAAACACCATATATTTT.

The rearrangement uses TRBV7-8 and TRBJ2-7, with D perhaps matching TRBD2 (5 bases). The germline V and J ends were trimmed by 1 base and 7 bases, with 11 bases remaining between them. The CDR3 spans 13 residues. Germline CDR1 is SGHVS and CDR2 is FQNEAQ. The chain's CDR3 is CASSLGLAREQYF. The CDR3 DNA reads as TGTGCCAGCAGCTTAGGTTTAGCGAGGGAGCAGTACTTC.

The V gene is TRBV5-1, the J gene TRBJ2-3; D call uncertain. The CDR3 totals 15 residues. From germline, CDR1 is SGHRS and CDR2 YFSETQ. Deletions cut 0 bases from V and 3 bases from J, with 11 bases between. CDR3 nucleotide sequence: TGCGCCAGCAGCTTGGAGGGTTGGCCGACAGATACGCAGTATTTT. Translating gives CASSLEGWPTDTQYF.

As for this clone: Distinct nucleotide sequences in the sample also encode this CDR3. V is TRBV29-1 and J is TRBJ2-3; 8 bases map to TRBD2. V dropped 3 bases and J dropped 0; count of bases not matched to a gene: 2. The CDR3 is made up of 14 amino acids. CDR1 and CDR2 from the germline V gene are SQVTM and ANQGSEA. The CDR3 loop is CSVEASGSTDTQYF. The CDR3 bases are TGCAGCGTTGAGGCTAGCGGGAGCACAGATACGCAGTATTTT.

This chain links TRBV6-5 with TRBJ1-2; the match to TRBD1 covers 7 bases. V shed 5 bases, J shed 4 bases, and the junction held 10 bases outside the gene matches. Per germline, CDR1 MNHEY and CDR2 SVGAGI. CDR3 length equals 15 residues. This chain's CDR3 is CASSPGTALGYGYTF. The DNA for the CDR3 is TGTGCCAGCAGTCCAGGGACAGCCCTAGGCTATGGCTACACCTTC.

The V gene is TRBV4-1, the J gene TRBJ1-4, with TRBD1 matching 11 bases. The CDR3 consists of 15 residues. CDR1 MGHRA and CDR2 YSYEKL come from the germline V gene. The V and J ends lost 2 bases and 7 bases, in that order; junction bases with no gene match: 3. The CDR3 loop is CASSQTGTGGEKLFF. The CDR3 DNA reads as TGCGCCAGCAGCCAAACCGGGACAGGGGGTGAAAAACTGTTTTTT.

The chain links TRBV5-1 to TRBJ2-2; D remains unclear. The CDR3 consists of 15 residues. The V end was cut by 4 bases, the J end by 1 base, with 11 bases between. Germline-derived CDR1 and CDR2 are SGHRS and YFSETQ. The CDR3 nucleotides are TGCGCCAGCAGCCCGTTTGAGCTGAACACCGGGGAGCTGTTTTTT. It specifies CASSPFELNTGELFF.

The CDR3 bases are TGTGCCAGCAGTTTGTCCCGGGAGTCTCGTGAGCAGTACTTC. It specifies CASSLSRESREQYF. This chain links TRBV27 with TRBJ2-7, with D possibly matching TRBD2 (6 bases). Germline CDR1 and CDR2: MNHEY and SMNVEV (reference sequence). V dropped 3 bases and J dropped 7 bases, with 16 bases sitting between them. The CDR3 length is 14 residues.

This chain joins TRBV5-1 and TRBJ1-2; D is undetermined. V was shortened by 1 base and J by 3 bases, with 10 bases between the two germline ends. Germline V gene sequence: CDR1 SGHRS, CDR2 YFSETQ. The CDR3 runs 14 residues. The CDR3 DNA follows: TGCGCCAGCAGCTTGCTTCGGGGAGACTATGGCTACACCTTC. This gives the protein CASSLLRGDYGYTF.

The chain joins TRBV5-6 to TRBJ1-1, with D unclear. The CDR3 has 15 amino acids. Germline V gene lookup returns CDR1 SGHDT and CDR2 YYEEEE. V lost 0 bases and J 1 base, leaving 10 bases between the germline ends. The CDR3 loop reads CASSLVPVSNTEAFF. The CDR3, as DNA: TGTGCCAGCAGCTTGGTACCGGTGTCGAACACTGAAGCTTTCTTT.

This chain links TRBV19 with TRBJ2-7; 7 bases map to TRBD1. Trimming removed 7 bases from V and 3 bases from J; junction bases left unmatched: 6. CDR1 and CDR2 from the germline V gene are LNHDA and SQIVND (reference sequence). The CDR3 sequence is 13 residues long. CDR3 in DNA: TGTGCCAGTACTATGGGACAGAGCTACGAGCAGTACTTC. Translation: CASTMGQSYEQYF.

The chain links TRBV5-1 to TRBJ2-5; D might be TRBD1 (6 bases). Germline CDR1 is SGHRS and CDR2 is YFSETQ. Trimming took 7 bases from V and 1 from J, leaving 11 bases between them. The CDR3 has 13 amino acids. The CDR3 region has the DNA TGCGCCAGCGGAGGACAGACCCAAGAGACCCAGTACTTC. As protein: CASGGQTQETQYF.

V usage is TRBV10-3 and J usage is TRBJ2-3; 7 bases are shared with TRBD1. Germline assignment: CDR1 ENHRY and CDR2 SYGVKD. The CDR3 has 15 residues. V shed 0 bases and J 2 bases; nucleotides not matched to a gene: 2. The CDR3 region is CAISESGQVTDTQYF. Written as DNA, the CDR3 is TGTGCCATCAGTGAGTCCGGACAGGTCACAGATACGCAGTATTTT.

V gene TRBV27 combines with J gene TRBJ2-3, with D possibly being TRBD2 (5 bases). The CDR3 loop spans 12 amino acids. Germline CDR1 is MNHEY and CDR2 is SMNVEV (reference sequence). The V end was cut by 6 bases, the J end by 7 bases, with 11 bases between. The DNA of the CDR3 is TGTGCCAGCAGCAAACTAGGATATACGCAGTATTTT. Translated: CASSKLGYTQYF.

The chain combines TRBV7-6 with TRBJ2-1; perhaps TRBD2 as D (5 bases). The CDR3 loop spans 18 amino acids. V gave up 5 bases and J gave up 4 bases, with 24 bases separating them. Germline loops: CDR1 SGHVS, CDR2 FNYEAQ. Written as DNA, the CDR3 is TGTGCCAGCAGCAACTCTCATTATCAAGGGAGAGGATACAATGAGCAGTTCTTC. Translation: CASSNSHYQGRGYNEQFF.

DNA for the CDR3: TGTGCCAGCAGCGTAGTGACCATGGGAGAGCAGTTCTTC. Its translation: CASSVVTMGEQFF. The gene calls are TRBV9 and TRBJ2-1; D not certain. The CDR3 loop spans 13 amino acids. V dropped 0 bases and J dropped 10 bases, with 11 bases sitting between them. CDR1 is SGDLS and CDR2 is YYNGEE in the germline V gene.

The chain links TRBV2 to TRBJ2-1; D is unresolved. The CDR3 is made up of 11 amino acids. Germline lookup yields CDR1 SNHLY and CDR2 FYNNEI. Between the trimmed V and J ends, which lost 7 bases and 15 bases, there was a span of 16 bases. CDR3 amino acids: CASIPRAPPFF. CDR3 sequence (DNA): TGTGCCAGCATCCCTCGGGCCCCGCCGTTCTTC.

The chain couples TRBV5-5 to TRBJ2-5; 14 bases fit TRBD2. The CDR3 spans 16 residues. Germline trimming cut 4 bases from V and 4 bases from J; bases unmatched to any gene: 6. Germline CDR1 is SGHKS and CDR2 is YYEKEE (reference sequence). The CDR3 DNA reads TGTGCCAGCAGCAGAGGACTAGCGGGAGGAGGAGAGACCCAGTACTTC. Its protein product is CASSRGLAGGGETQYF. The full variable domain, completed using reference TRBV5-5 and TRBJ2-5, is DAGVTQSPTHLIKTRGQQVTLRCSPISGHKSVSWYQQVLGQGPQFIFQYYEKEERGRGNFPDRFSARQFPNYSSELNVNALLLGDSALYLCASSRGLAGGGETQYFGPGTRLLVL.

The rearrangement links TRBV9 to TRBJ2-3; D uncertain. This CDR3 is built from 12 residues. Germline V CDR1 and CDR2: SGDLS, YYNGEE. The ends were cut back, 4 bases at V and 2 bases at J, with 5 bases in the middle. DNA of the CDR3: TGTGCCAGCAGCCGAGACACAGATACGCAGTATTTT. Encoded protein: CASSRDTDTQYF. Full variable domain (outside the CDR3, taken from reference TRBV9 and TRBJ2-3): DSGVTQTPKHLITATGQRVTLRCSPRSGDLSVYWYQQSLDQGLQFLIQYYNGEERAKGNILERFSAQQFPDLHSELNLSSLELGDSALYFCASSRDTDTQYFGPGTRLTVL.

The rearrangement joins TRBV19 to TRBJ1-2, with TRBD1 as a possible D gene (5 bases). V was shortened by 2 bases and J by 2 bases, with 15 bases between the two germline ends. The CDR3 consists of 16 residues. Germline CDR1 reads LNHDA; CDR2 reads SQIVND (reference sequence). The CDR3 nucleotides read TGTGCCAGTAGTATAATTTCCCCAGGGTCCAACTATGGCTACACCTTC. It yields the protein CASSIISPGSNYGYTF.

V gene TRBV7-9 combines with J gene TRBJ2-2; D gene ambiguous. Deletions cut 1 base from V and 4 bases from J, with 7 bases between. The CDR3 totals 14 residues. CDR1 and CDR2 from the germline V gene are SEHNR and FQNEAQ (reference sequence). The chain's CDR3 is CASSLVEFTGELFF. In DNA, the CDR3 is TGTGCCAGCAGCTTAGTTGAATTCACCGGGGAGCTGTTTTTT. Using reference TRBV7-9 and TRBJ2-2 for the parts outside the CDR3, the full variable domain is DTGVSQNPRHKITKRGQNVTFRCDPISEHNRLYWYRQTLGQGPEFLTYFQNEAQLEKSRLLSDRFSAERPKGSFSTLEIQRTEQGDSAMYLCASSLVEFTGELFFGEGSRLTVL.

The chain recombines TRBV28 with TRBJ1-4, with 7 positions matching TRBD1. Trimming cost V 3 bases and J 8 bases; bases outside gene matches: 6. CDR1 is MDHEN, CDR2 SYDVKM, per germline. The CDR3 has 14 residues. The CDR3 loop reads CASSLTYRGEKLFF. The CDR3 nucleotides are TGTGCCAGCAGTTTGACATACAGGGGCGAAAAACTGTTTTTT.

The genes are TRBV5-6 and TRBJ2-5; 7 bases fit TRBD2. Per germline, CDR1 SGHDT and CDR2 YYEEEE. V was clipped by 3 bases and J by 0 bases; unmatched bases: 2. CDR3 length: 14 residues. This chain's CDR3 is CASSSGGYQETQYF. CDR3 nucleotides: TGTGCCAGCAGCTCCGGGGGGTACCAAGAGACCCAGTACTTC.